This TCR beta chain was identified in a study of blood T cell repertoires in COVID-19. About the research overall: Whether acute or convalescent, the COVID-19 samples came from the United States, Italy and Spain.

Measured with immunoSEQ multiplex PCR; TCRdb has only the in-frame clones, and not every one. This sample has tens of thousands of clones; approximately 80% occur once, and the top ten carry approximately 9.1%. The CDR3 has 15 residues. The germline CDR1 and CDR2 sequences are SGHTA and FQGTGA. V gave up 3 bases and J gave up 1 base; unmatched junction bases: 4. The sequencing sample was made of peripheral blood. The gene calls are TRBV7-3 and TRBJ2-7; 9 bases are a match to TRBD1. The sequence was collected from a human donor in a cohort sampled during active COVID-19. In DNA form, the CDR3 reads TGTGCCAGCAGCTTGGGGACAGGGCTTTCCTACGAGCAGTACTTC. This encodes CASSLGTGLSYEQYF.